This paragraph reports one TCR beta chain. No antigen is known for it. CD45RO-negative CD8 cells positively selected for CCR7 made up the naive population, which excluded terminally differentiated effector memory CD45RA+ cells. This sample was included in a study of shared clonotypes between healthy human individuals. The CDR3 runs 17 residues. CDR1 and CDR2 from the germline V gene are MDHEN and SYDVKM. Trimming removed 4 bases at V and 5 bases at J, with 23 bases between. Findings of the study overall: Unshared clonotypes carried lower generation probabilities than those common to all four donors. Among the subsets, naive ones generally showed larger estimated richness than memory ones.

In the original processing: ImmunoSEQ only sent back junction sequences with no quality scores, so filtering was done differently. Clones were read by immunoSEQ multiplex PCR, and TCRdb kept only the in-frame ones, dropping some. The V and J calls and the clone size are those of that table, but D and trimming were determined from the DNA. Among hundreds of thousands of clones, approximately 95% were seen once, and the ten largest hold approximately 0.11%. This clonotype originated in a woman aged 25 to 45 in good health. Sequenced material: naive CD8+ T cells sorted from blood. The rearrangement uses TRBV28 and TRBJ2-5; weak D call: TRBD2 (6 bases). CDR3 DNA: TGTGCCAGCAGTTATAACAAACATACATCAGGGAGGGAGACCCAGTACTTC. Residues: CASSYNKHTSGRETQYF.